One T cell receptor beta chain is described in this entry. This entry is derived from a study of blood T cell repertoires in COVID-19. Across the study: The cDNA or gDNA used as material had been derived from T cells, B-cell-depleted T cells, or PBMCs.

The table came from immunoSEQ multiplex PCR; TCRdb's copy has only in-frame clones and leaves some out. The sample lists about 370,000 clones, more than 80% occurring once. In germline, CDR1 is SQVTM, CDR2 ANQGSEA. The CDR3 sequence is 13 residues long. Trimming cost V 6 bases and J 9 bases; bases outside gene matches: 11. The Seattle patients joined while their infection was active and were tracked longitudinally afterward. The origin of this receptor is a woman in her twenties or thirties with COVID-19, enrolled during active disease. V is TRBV29-1 and J is TRBJ2-7, with 10 bases lining up with TRBD1. The sequenced sample consisted of peripheral blood. CDR3 sequence (DNA): TGCAGCGTCTCAAGACAGGGGGCACAGGGGCAGTACTTC. Translated: CSVSRQGAQGQYF.